Listed below are T cell receptor beta chains from one sample, sequenced in a study of TIL therapy for anti-PD-1-resistant metastatic lung cancer. Assay: immunoSEQ multiplex PCR; the TCRdb copy retains only in-frame clones and omits some. The table shows 6,500 to 9,000 clones, with 70% to 80% occurring only once. The sample consisted of tumor tissue, taken at baseline. These receptors came from a person between 25 and 80 years old with non-small cell lung cancer. Each CDR3 is given with its conserved first and last residue. The D gene is left open where the match is weak. Clone size, where shown, is once, few, many, or a class for clones that have expanded.

v_gene	abundance	j_gene	d_gene	CDR3aa	CDR3nt
TRBV6-1	.	TRBJ1-2	.	CASSELGDNYGYTF	TGTGCCAGCAGTGAATTGGGCGATAACTATGGCTACACCTTC
TRBV19	.	TRBJ2-7	TRBD1	CASSFRTGGDEQYF	TGTGCCAGTAGTTTCCGGACAGGTGGGGACGAGCAGTACTTC
TRBV7-4	few	TRBJ1-1	.	CASSPSTRGTTEAFF	TGTGCCAGCAGCCCTTCCACGAGGGGGACCACTGAAGCTTTCTTT
TRBV5-8	few	TRBJ2-4	.	CASSLGGGSAKNIQYF	TGTGCCAGCAGCTTGGGAGGGGGTTCAGCCAAAAACATTCAGTACTTC
TRBV27	once	TRBJ1-5	.	CASSSLGGGYQPQHF	TGTGCCAGCAGTTCCCTCGGGGGGGGATATCAGCCCCAGCATTTT
TRBV29-1	.	TRBJ1-1	.	CSASENTEAFF	TGCAGCGCCAGCGAGAACACTGAAGCTTTCTTT
TRBV19	few	TRBJ2-1	.	CASSLDRSSYNEQFF	TGTGCCAGTAGTCTAGACAGAAGCTCCTACAATGAGCAGTTCTTC
TRBV29-1	.	TRBJ2-2	.	CSVELMPGELFF	TGCAGCGTTGAGTTAATGCCCGGGGAGCTGTTTTTT
TRBV19	.	TRBJ2-6	.	CASVSGTLSSGANVLTF	TGTGCCAGTGTCTCCGGGACACTTAGTTCTGGGGCCAACGTCCTGACTTTC
TRBV6-6	.	TRBJ1-5	.	CASSDSSNQPQHF	TGTGCCAGCAGCGATAGTAGCAATCAGCCCCAGCATTTT
TRBV2	.	TRBJ2-1	.	CASSGIQDNEQFF	TGTGCCAGCAGTGGGATACAGGACAATGAGCAGTTCTTC
TRBV2	few	TRBJ1-6	.	CASSSLINNSPLHF	TGTGCCAGCAGTTCTCTCATCAATAATTCACCCCTCCACTTT
TRBV28	.	TRBJ1-5	.	CASSSVTVSNQPQHF	TGTGCCAGCAGTTCGGTGACAGTCAGCAATCAGCCCCAGCATTTT
TRBV6-1	.	TRBJ1-2	TRBD1	CASSDQGAYYGYTF	TGTGCCAGCAGCGACCAGGGGGCCTACTATGGCTACACCTTC